A selection of T cell receptor beta chains follows, all from one sample in a study of cytotoxic CD8 clonotypes in ibrutinib-treated CLL. Sequenced by immunoSEQ multiplex PCR; TCRdb stores in-frame clones only, minus some. The sample has roughly 51,000 clones, about half seen once. Sequences were derived from PBMCs, sampled after 12 months of ibrutinib treatment. These receptors all stem from a human donor with chronic lymphocytic leukemia. The CDR3 runs from the conserved cysteine through the conserved F or W. D genes are given only for firm matches. Expanded clones get a size class; other rows say once, few or many, or leave the size out.

D gene,J gene,CDR3 length,V gene,clone size,CDR3 protein,CDR3 DNA
-,TRBJ1-5,15,TRBV5-1,medium-sized,CASSFTGLGNQPQHF,TGCGCCAGCAGCTTCACAGGGTTGGGCAATCAGCCCCAGCATTTT
TRBD1,TRBJ1-2,14,TRBV6-1,-,CASSEGGQGMISIF,TGTGCCAGCAGTGAAGGGGGACAGGGAATGATCTCTATCTTC
TRBD2,TRBJ2-2,16,TRBV5-8,many,CASSLVPSGSTGELFF,TGTGCCAGCAGCTTGGTGCCTAGCGGGAGTACCGGGGAGCTGTTTTTT
-,TRBJ1-1,16,TRBV11-3,-,CASSPRRRVKDTEAFF,TGTGCCAGCAGCCCCCGCCGCCGGGTTAAGGACACTGAAGCTTTCTTT
-,TRBJ2-3,14,TRBV6-1,-,CASWGREGTDTQYF,TGTGCCAGCTGGGGCAGGGAAGGGACAGATACGCAGTATTTT
TRBD2,TRBJ2-7,15,TRBV27,few,CASSLMTSGAGEQYF,TGTGCCAGCAGTTTAATGACTAGCGGGGCGGGGGAGCAGTACTTC
-,TRBJ1-5,13,TRBV19,few,CASRNTGDQPQHF,TGTGCCAGTAGGAACACAGGTGATCAGCCCCAGCATTTT
-,TRBJ2-7,17,TRBV9,few,CASSVTWSTGPPYEQYF,TGTGCCAGCAGCGTAACTTGGTCTACAGGGCCGCCCTACGAGCAGTACTTC
TRBD2,TRBJ2-5,14,TRBV19,-,CASSRSGSRETQYF,TGTGCCAGTAGCAGGAGCGGGAGTCGGGAGACCCAGTACTTC
-,TRBJ1-4,13,TRBV6-6,-,CASSVSANEKLFF,TGTGCCAGCAGTGTGAGCGCTAATGAAAAACTGTTTTTT
TRBD2,TRBJ2-7,13,TRBV6-5,-,CASSGLGGYEQYF,TGTGCCAGTTCGGGACTAGGAGGATACGAGCAGTACTTC
-,TRBJ1-1,14,TRBV5-5,-,CASSLVREYTEAFF,TGTGCCAGCAGCTTGGTCAGGGAGTACACTGAAGCTTTCTTT
TRBD1,TRBJ2-7,12,TRBV2,few,CASSEGRDRGGF,TGTGCCAGCAGTGAAGGAAGGGACAGGGGAGGCTTC
-,TRBJ1-5,15,TRBV5-1,-,CASSLEGQINQPQHF,TGCGCCAGCAGCTTGGAGGGACAAATTAATCAGCCCCAGCATTTT
-,TRBJ2-7,14,TRBV6-6,-,CASSYQDSSYEQYF,TGTGCCAGCAGTTACCAGGACAGCTCCTACGAGCAGTACTTC
-,TRBJ1-2,14,TRBV2,-,CASRQGSQGDGYTF,TGTGCCAGCAGGCAGGGCTCACAAGGGGATGGCTACACCTTC
-,TRBJ1-6,14,TRBV6-1,-,CASRRGGSNSPLHF,TGTGCCAGCAGGCGCGGCGGTAGTAATTCACCCCTCCACTTT
-,TRBJ2-1,9,TRBV30,-,CAGGREQFF,TGTGCCGGAGGGCGTGAGCAGTTCTTC
-,TRBJ2-7,14,TRBV19,-,CASTPGDQTYEQYF,TGTGCCAGTACCCCCGGGGACCAGACCTACGAGCAGTACTTC
TRBD2,TRBJ2-7,17,TRBV11-2,-,CASSLVFAGAMVYEQYF,TGTGCCAGCAGCTTAGTGTTTGCGGGAGCTATGGTGTACGAGCAGTACTTC
TRBD2,TRBJ2-5,16,TRBV2,-,CASSTGLAGWHETQYF,TGTGCCAGCAGTACAGGACTAGCGGGATGGCATGAGACCCAGTACTTC
TRBD1,TRBJ1-4,16,TRBV18,few,CASSLLDRGPNEKLFF,TGTGCCAGCTCACTCCTGGACAGGGGTCCGAATGAAAAACTGTTTTTT
TRBD2,TRBJ2-5,16,TRBV9,-,CASSAFFSGNGETQYF,TGTGCCAGCAGCGCTTTCTTTAGCGGGAACGGGGAGACCCAGTACTTC
-,TRBJ1-1,12,TRBV5-1,few,CASRLDRYEAFF,TGCGCCAGCAGATTAGACAGGTATGAAGCTTTCTTT
TRBD2,TRBJ2-2,14,TRBV6-6,-,CATFLAGITGELFF,TGTGCCACCTTTCTAGCGGGAATCACCGGGGAGCTGTTTTTT
TRBD2,TRBJ2-3,17,TRBV29-1,-,CSVENRLAGTSTDTQYF,TGCAGCGTTGAAAATCGACTAGCGGGGACTAGCACAGATACGCAGTATTTT
TRBD1,TRBJ2-5,18,TRBV15,many,CATSLPRGRWAEQETQYF,TGTGCCACCAGCCTTCCCAGGGGGCGATGGGCTGAACAAGAGACCCAGTACTTC
TRBD1,TRBJ1-5,16,TRBV18,-,CASSPPGQYSNQPQHF,TGTGCCAGCTCACCACCGGGACAGTATAGCAATCAGCCCCAGCATTTT
TRBD1,TRBJ2-7,13,TRBV28,-,CASRAGTEYEQYF,TGTGCCAGCAGAGCCGGGACAGAATACGAGCAGTACTTC
-,TRBJ2-7,12,TRBV5-6,-,CASSLGLYEQYF,TGTGCCAGCAGCTTGGGGTTGTACGAGCAGTACTTC
-,TRBJ2-1,11,TRBV19,-,CASQQGREQFF,TGTGCCAGCCAGCAGGGCCGTGAGCAGTTCTTC